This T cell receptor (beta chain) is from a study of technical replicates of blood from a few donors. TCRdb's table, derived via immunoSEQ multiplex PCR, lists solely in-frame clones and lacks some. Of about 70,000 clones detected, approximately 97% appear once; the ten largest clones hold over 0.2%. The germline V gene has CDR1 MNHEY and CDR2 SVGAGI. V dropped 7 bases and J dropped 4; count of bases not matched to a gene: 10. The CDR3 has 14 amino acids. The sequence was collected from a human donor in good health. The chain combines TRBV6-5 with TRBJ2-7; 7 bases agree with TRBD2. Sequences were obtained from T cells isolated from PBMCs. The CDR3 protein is CASTPQGGSYEQYF. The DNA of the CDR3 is TGTGCCAGCACCCCTCAGGGCGGGAGTTACGAGCAGTACTTC.